What follows are 7 T cell receptor beta chains derived from one specimen sequenced in a study of OX40 agonist ivuxolimab in advanced cancers. Only in-frame clones appear in the TCRdb table, and some are missing; sequencing was by immunoSEQ multiplex PCR. The data show approximately 62,000 clones, with 90% to 95% seen just once and 13% held by the top ten. Source: CD4+ or CD8+ T cells sorted from blood, taken in a trial of the OX40 agonist ivuxolimab. These receptors all come from an adult with an advanced solid tumor such as melanoma, head and neck, liver or kidney cancer.

This sequence joins TRBV9 and TRBJ2-3; a weak D match, TRBD2 (6 bases). The CDR3 spans 14 residues. Trimming stripped 3 bases from V and 6 bases from J, with 14 bases between. Looked up from germline, CDR1 is SGDLS and CDR2 is YYNGEE. CDR3 residues: CASSELGLPDTQYF. In DNA form, the CDR3 reads TGTGCCAGCAGCGAACTGGGACTTCCCGATACGCAGTATTTT.

The J gene is TRBJ2-7, the V gene TRBV27; TRBD1 matches at 8 bases. V gave up 6 bases and J gave up 6 bases; unmatched junction bases: 4. CDR1 is MNHEY and CDR2 is SMNVEV in the germline V gene (reference sequence). This CDR3 region has 12 residues. CDR3 in amino acids: CASSLTGAEQYF. In DNA form, the CDR3 reads TGTGCCAGCAGCCTGACAGGGGCCGAGCAGTACTTC.

V is TRBV21-1 and J is TRBJ1-5; no check of the table's D call, TRBD1, against the DNA was made. TRBV21-1 is a listed pseudogene. This CDR3 is 17 amino acids long. The CDR3 loop is CASSNLEGAHSNQPQHF. In DNA, the CDR3 is TGTGCCAGCAGCAATCTGGAGGGGGCGCATAGCAATCAGCCCCAGCATTTT.

This rearrangement joins TRBV9 to TRBJ2-5, with 8 bases lining up with TRBD2. The CDR3 runs to 13 residues. CDR1 and CDR2 from the germline V gene are SGDLS and YYNGEE. V lost 4 bases and J lost 5; bases outside the gene matches: 4. CDR3 amino acids: CASSSSGSETQYF. CDR3 DNA: TGTGCCAGCAGCAGCAGCGGGAGTGAGACCCAGTACTTC.

In this sample, this clone turned up a few times. V gene TRBV27 combines with J gene TRBJ2-2, with a weak D call TRBD2 (5 bases). The CDR3 spans 14 residues. The V gene's germline CDR1 is MNHEY and CDR2 SMNVEV (reference sequence). V was cut by 3 bases and J by 6 bases, with 11 bases left in between. This CDR3 is CASSLAGVPGELFF. The CDR3 bases are TGTGCCAGCAGTTTGGCCGGGGTCCCCGGGGAGCTGTTTTTT.

This clone appeared once. This rearrangement joins TRBV5-1 to TRBJ2-7; 7 bases line up with TRBD1. The junction had 13 bases not matched to a gene; V was cut back by 7 bases and J by 3 bases. CDR3 length equals 15 residues. The germline CDR1 and CDR2 sequences are SGHRS and YFSETQ. This chain's CDR3 is CASGRGTTGHYEQYF. The CDR3 DNA sequence: TGCGCCAGCGGTCGGGGAACGACAGGGCACTACGAGCAGTACTTC.

V gene TRBV11-2 combines with J gene TRBJ1-1; TRBD1 is a possible D gene (6 bases). The CDR3 has 14 amino acids. The germline gives CDR1 SGHAT, CDR2 FQNNGV. The V end was cut by 0 bases, the J end by 5 bases, with 10 bases between. Here the CDR3 DNA reads TGTGCCAGCAGCTTAGATCGGGGGGCAACTGAAGCTTTCTTT. This codes for CASSLDRGATEAFF.